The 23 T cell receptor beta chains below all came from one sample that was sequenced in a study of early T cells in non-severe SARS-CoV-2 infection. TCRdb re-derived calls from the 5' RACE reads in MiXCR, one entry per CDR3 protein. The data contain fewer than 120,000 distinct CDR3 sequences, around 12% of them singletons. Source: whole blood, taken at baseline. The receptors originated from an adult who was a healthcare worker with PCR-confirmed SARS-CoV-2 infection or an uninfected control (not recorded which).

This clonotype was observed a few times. CDR3: CASSYSQGDGYTF. The CDR3 DNA reads TGTGCCAGCAGTTACTCCCAGGGCGACGGCTACACCTTC. The rearrangement joins TRBV6-2 or TRBV6-3 to TRBJ1-2, with a tentative D call TRBD1 (5 bases). The CDR3 contains 13 residues. The germline CDR1 and CDR2 sequences are MNHEY and SVGEGT. V lost 0 bases, J lost 8 bases, and 10 bases lay in between.

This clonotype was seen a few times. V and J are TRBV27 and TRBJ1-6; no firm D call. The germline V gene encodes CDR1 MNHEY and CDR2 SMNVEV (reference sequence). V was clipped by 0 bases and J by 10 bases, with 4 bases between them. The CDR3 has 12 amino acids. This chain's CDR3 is CASSLSNSPLHF. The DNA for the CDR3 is TGTGCCAGCAGTTTATCGAACTCACCCCTCCACTTT.

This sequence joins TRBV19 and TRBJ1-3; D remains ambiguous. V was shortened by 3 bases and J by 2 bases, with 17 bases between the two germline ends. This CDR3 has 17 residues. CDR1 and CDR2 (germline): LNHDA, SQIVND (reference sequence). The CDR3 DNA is TGTGCCAGTAGTATCAGACCTGGGAATTCGGCTGGAAACACCATATATTTT. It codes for CASSIRPGNSAGNTIYF.

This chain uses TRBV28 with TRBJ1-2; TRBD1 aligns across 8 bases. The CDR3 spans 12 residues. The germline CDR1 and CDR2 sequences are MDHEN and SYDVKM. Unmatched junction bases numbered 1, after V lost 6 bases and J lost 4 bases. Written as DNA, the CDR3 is TGTGCCAGCAGGGACAGGGTCTATGGCTACACCTTC. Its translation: CASRDRVYGYTF.

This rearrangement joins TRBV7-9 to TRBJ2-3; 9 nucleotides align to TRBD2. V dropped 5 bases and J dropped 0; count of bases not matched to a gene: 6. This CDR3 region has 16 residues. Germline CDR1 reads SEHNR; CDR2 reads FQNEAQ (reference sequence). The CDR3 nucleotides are TGTGCCAGCAGCCCCCGGACTAGCGAAAGCACAGATACGCAGTATTTT. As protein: CASSPRTSESTDTQYF.

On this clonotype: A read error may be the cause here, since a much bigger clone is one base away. The DNA for the CDR3 is TGTTCCAGCACGTACAGGGAGGGGTACGAGCAGTACTTC. This encodes CSSTYREGYEQYF. The rearrangement uses TRBV6-1 and TRBJ2-7, with TRBD2 as a possible D gene (7 bases). This CDR3 has 13 residues. Germline V gene lookup returns CDR1 MNHNS and CDR2 SASEGT.

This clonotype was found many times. The CDR3 loop is CASSDRSSYNSPLHF. Written as DNA, the CDR3 is TGTGCCAGCAGTGACAGGAGCTCCTATAATTCACCCCTCCACTTT. The chain recombines TRBV2 with TRBJ1-6; no reliable D call. CDR3 length equals 15 residues. Trimming removed 3 bases from V and 0 bases from J, with 6 bases in between. CDR1 is SNHLY, CDR2 FYNNEI, per germline.

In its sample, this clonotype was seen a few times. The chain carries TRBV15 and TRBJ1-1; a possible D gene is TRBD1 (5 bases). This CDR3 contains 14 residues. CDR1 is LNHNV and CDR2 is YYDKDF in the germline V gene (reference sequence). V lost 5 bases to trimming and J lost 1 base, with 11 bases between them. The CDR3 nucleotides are TGTGCCACCAGCCCATTGACAGCGAACACTGAAGCTTTCTTT. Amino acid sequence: CATSPLTANTEAFF.

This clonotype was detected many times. CDR3 amino acids: CASSLGGHYEQYF. The CDR3 DNA sequence: TGTGCCAGCAGTTTAGGGGGGCACTACGAGCAGTACTTC. This chain uses TRBV12-3 or TRBV12-4 with TRBJ2-7, with a weak D call TRBD1 (6 bases). V was cut by 1 base and J by 3 bases, with 7 bases left in between. The CDR3 extends over 13 amino acids.

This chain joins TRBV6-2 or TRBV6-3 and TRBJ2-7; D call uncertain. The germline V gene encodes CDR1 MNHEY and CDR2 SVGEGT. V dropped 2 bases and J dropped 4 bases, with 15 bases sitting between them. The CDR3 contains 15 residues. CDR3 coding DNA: TGTGCCAGCAGTTACCCGCGTGCCGTTACTTACGAGCAGTACTTC. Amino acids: CASSYPRAVTYEQYF.

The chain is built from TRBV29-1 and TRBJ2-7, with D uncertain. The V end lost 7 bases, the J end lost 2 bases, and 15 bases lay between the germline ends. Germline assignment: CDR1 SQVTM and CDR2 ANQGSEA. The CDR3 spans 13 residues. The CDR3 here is CSARTRTAYEQYF. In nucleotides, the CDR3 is TGCAGCGCGAGGACGAGAACCGCCTACGAGCAGTACTTC.

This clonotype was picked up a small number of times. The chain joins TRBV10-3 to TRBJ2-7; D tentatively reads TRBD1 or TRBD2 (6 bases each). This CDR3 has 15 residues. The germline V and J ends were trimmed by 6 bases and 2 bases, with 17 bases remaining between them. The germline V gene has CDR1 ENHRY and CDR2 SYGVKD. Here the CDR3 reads CAIREGQGTPYEQYF. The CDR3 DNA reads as TGTGCCATCAGGGAGGGGCAGGGGACGCCCTACGAGCAGTACTTC.

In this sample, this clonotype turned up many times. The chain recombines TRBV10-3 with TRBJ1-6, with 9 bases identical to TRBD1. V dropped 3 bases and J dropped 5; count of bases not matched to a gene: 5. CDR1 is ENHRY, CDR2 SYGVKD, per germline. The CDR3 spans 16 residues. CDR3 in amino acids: CAISDTGGRNNSPLHF. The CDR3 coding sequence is TGTGCCATCAGTGATACAGGGGGCAGGAATAATTCACCCCTCCACTTT.

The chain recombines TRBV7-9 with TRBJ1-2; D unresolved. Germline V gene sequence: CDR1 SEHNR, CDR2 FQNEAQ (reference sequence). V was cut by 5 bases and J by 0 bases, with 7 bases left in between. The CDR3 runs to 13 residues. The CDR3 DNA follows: TGTGCCAGCAGCCGCGAAACTAACTATGGCTACACCTTC. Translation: CASSRETNYGYTF.

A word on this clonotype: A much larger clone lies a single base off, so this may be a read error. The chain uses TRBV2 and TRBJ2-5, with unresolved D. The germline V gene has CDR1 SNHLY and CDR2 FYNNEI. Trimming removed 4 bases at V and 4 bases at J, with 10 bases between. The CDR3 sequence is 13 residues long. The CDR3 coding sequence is TGTGCCAGCAGTGGTGTCAAGATAGAGACCCAGTACTTC. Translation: CASSGVKIETQYF.

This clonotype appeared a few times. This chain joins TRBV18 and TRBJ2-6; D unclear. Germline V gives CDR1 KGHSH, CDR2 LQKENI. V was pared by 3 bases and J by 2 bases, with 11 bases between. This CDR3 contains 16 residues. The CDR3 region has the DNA TGTGCCAGCTCACCTAGGCAGACTCCTGGGGCCAACGTCCTGACTTTC. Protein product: CASSPRQTPGANVLTF.

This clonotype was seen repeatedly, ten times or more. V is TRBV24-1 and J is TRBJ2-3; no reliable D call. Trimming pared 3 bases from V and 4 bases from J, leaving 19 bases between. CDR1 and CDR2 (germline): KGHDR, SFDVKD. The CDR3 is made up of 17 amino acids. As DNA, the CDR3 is TGTGCCACCAGTGATAGAGGAGACCCAAAGGCACCAGATACGCAGTATTTT. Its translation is CATSDRGDPKAPDTQYF.

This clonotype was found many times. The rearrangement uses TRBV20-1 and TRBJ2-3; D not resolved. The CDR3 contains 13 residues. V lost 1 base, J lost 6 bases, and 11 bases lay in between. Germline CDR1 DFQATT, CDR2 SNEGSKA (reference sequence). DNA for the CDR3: TGCAGTGCTAGAGGCGGTACCCGGGATACGCAGTATTTT. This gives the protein CSARGGTRDTQYF.

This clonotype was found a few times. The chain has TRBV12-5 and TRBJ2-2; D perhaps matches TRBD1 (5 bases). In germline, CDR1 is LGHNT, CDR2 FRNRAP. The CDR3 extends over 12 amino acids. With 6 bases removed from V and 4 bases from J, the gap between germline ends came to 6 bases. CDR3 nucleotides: TGTGCTAGTGGCGACAGCACCGGGGAGCTGTTTTTT. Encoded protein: CASGDSTGELFF.

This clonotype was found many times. The CDR3 loop reads CASSSLATGELFF. CDR3 DNA sequence: TGTGCCAGCAGCTCACTAGCTACCGGGGAGCTGTTTTTT. The chain combines TRBV7-3 with TRBJ2-2, with D possibly matching TRBD2 (6 bases). Germline CDR1 reads SGHTA; CDR2 reads FQGTGA. The CDR3 contains 13 residues. V lost 4 bases, J lost 5 bases, and 8 bases lay in between.

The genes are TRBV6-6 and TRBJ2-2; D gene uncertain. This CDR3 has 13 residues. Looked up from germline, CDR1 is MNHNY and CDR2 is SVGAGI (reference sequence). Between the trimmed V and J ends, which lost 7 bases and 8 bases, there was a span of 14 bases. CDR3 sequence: CASKLSREGELFF. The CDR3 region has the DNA TGTGCCAGCAAACTCAGTAGGGAAGGGGAGCTGTTTTTT.

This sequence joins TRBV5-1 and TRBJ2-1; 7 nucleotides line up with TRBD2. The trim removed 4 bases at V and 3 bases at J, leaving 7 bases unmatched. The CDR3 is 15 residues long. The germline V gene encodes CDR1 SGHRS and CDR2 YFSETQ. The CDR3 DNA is TGCGCCAGCAGCAGGGAGGGTGGAGACTACAATGAGCAGTTCTTC. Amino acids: CASSREGGDYNEQFF.

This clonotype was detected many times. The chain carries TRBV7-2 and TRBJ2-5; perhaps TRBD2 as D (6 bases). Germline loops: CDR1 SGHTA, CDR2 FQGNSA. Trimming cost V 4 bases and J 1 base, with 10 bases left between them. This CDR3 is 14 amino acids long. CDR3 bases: TGTGCCAGCAGCTCGAGAGCGGGCCAAGAGACCCAGTACTTC. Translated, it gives CASSSRAGQETQYF.